The sequence of this T cell receptor (beta chain) was determined in a study of technical replicates of blood from four donors. Clones were sequenced by immunoSEQ multiplex PCR, and TCRdb holds only the in-frame ones, with some missing. The profile shows more than 45,000 clones, around 91% of them singletons. Germline V lookup: CDR1 MDHEN, CDR2 SYDVKM. CDR3 length equals 16 residues. V was trimmed by 2 bases and J by 0 bases, leaving 11 bases between them. The chain employs TRBV28 and TRBJ2-4; D gene ambiguous. Sequenced material: PBMCs. This TCR was sampled from a human donor in good health. Some clones in this sample may be carry-over from other donors' samples. CDR3 DNA: TGTGCCAGCAGTTTAAGGCGACAAGTAGCCAAAAACATTCAGTACTTC. Translated, it gives CASSLRRQVAKNIQYF.